Shown below are 18 T cell receptor beta chains from a single sample sequenced in a study of OX40 agonist ivuxolimab in advanced cancers. Libraries were prepared by immunoSEQ multiplex PCR; TCRdb keeps only in-frame clonotypes and omits some of them. The repertoire includes about 91,000 clones, approximately 84% of them detected once, and about 1.9% sits in the top ten. Specimen: CD4+ or CD8+ T cells sorted from blood, collected in a trial of the OX40 agonist ivuxolimab. The origin of the receptors is an adult with an advanced solid tumor such as melanoma, head and neck, liver or kidney cancer.

The chain recombines TRBV5-1 with TRBJ1-1; the D gene is possibly TRBD1 (5 bases). Trimming left V 4 bases short and J 3 bases short, with 16 bases between. CDR1 and CDR2 from the germline V gene are SGHRS and YFSETQ. The CDR3 has 15 residues. CDR3 residues: CASSPQAGTYTEAFF. The CDR3, as DNA: TGCGCCAGCAGCCCTCAAGCGGGGACGTACACTGAAGCTTTCTTT.

There are a few counts of this clone. V usage is TRBV7-2 and J usage is TRBJ2-5; possible D gene TRBD1, 5 bases. Trimming left V 5 bases short and J 3 bases short, with 16 bases between. The CDR3 runs to 15 residues. CDR1 SGHTA and CDR2 FQGNSA come from the germline V gene. DNA for the CDR3: TGTGCCAGCAGCCCCACCTGGACACGTAAAGAGACCCAGTACTTC. Translating gives CASSPTWTRKETQYF.

The V call is TRBV7-9, the J call TRBJ1-1; no clear D gene. In germline, CDR1 is SEHNR, CDR2 FQNEAQ (reference sequence). V lost 5 bases, J lost 8 bases, and 15 bases lay in between. The CDR3 runs to 13 residues. CDR3 bases: TGTGCCAGCAGCATCTCGACGGTAGGGGAAGCTTTCTTT. Its translation: CASSISTVGEAFF.

The chain employs TRBV4-1 and TRBJ2-7; 8 bases fit TRBD2. The germline V gene has CDR1 MGHRA and CDR2 YSYEKL. The CDR3 contains 17 residues. The V and J ends lost 0 bases and 2 bases, in that order; junction bases with no gene match: 9. The CDR3 DNA reads as TGCGCCAGCAGCCAAGATATGAGCGGGAGTGTGGCCTACGAGCAGTACTTC. Encoded protein: CASSQDMSGSVAYEQYF.

V usage is TRBV18 and J usage is TRBJ2-3, with 10 bases fitting TRBD1. The CDR3 length is 18 residues. V gave up 6 bases and J gave up 2 bases; unmatched junction bases: 14. The germline CDR1 and CDR2 sequences are KGHSH and LQKENI. The CDR3 DNA is TGTGCCAGCTCCCGAGGAGCCCCGACAGGGGGCCACACAGATACGCAGTATTTT. Its protein is CASSRGAPTGGHTDTQYF.

The V and J genes are TRBV5-1 and TRBJ2-7; D gene ambiguous. Trimming removed 4 bases at V and 5 bases at J, with 10 bases between. CDR1 and CDR2 (germline): SGHRS, YFSETQ. The CDR3 is 12 residues long. The CDR3 protein is CASSPAFHEQYF. CDR3 coding DNA: TGCGCCAGCAGCCCGGCCTTCCACGAGCAGTACTTC.

The gene calls are TRBV19 and TRBJ2-3; D remains ambiguous. Trimming removed 8 bases at V and 4 bases at J, with 22 bases between. The germline CDR1 and CDR2 sequences are LNHDA and SQIVND (reference sequence). CDR3 length: 16 amino acids. As DNA, the CDR3 is TGTGCCAGTTGCCAGGTCCCCTCTACCAGCCCAGATACGCAGTATTTT. The encoded protein is CASCQVPSTSPDTQYF.

This chain connects TRBV29-1 to TRBJ2-5, with D perhaps TRBD1 (6 bases). This CDR3 is built from 13 residues. CDR1 SQVTM and CDR2 ANQGSEA come from the germline V gene. V gave up 7 bases and J gave up 1 base, with 13 bases separating them. The CDR3 region has the DNA TGCAGCGCCCGTCGGACAGTCCAAGAGACCCAGTACTTC. It yields the protein CSARRTVQETQYF.

The rearrangement joins TRBV27 to TRBJ2-7; TRBD2 might be the D (6 bases). Germline CDR1 and CDR2: MNHEY and SMNVEV (reference sequence). With 5 bases removed from V and 5 bases from J, the gap between germline ends came to 16 bases. This CDR3 has 14 amino acids. In nucleotides, the CDR3 is TGTGCCAGCAGTCGACCGGGACTCCATAACGAGCAGTACTTC. Protein: CASSRPGLHNEQYF.

The V gene is TRBV15, the J gene TRBJ2-1, with 10 positions matching TRBD2. This CDR3 has 18 amino acids. The germline V gene encodes CDR1 LNHNV and CDR2 YYDKDF (reference sequence). With 0 bases clipped from V and 7 bases from J, the junction kept 12 bases outside the gene matches. Here the CDR3 reads CATSRDVVASGSQNEQFF. The DNA of the CDR3 is TGTGCCACCAGCAGAGATGTTGTGGCTAGCGGGAGTCAGAATGAGCAGTTCTTC.

This chain joins TRBV18 and TRBJ2-5; 16 nucleotides match TRBD2. Germline V gene lookup returns CDR1 KGHSH and CDR2 LQKENI. The CDR3 length is 19 residues. J was trimmed by 5 bases and V by 3 bases; bases with no gene match: 12. The CDR3 is CASSPRPGLAGGPGETQYF. The CDR3 region has the DNA TGTGCCAGCTCACCTAGACCGGGACTAGCGGGAGGGCCAGGCGAGACCCAGTACTTC.

This clone was picked up a small number of times. This chain links TRBV6-6 with TRBJ1-5; TRBD1 matches 7 bases. The CDR3 loop spans 13 amino acids. The V gene end was trimmed by 5 bases and the J gene end by 5 bases; junction bases not matched to a gene: 3. CDR1 and CDR2 from the germline V gene are MNHNY and SVGAGI (reference sequence). For the CDR3, the DNA is TGTGCCAGCAGTCCTGGGACAGATCAGCCCCAGCATTTT. Translation gives CASSPGTDQPQHF.

The rearrangement uses TRBV6-1 and TRBJ2-2; 8 bases agree with TRBD1. The CDR3 has 15 amino acids. Germline values: CDR1 MNHNS, CDR2 SASEGT. Germline trimming cut 6 bases from V and 1 base from J; bases unmatched to any gene: 4. In DNA form, the CDR3 reads TGTGCCAGCAGCCGCGGACAGGGGAACACCGGGGAGCTGTTTTTT. Amino acids: CASSRGQGNTGELFF.

The gene calls are TRBV5-4 and TRBJ2-1; 12 positions match TRBD2. The V and J ends lost 5 bases and 4 bases, in that order; junction bases with no gene match: 7. The length of the CDR3 is 16 residues. Germline assignment: CDR1 SGHNT and CDR2 YYREEE (reference sequence). The CDR3 DNA reads as TGTGCCAGCAGACAATCGGGACTAGCGGGTTACAATGAGCAGTTCTTC. Protein: CASRQSGLAGYNEQFF.

The V gene is TRBV28, the J gene TRBJ2-5; 7 bases line up with TRBD1. The CDR3 runs to 14 residues. Germline-derived CDR1 and CDR2 are MDHEN and SYDVKM. The V segment lost 5 bases and the J segment 1 base; nucleotides outside the gene matches: 4. CDR3 DNA: TGTGCCAGCAGTAGGGGGACAGTCCAAGAGACCCAGTACTTC. Translating it yields CASSRGTVQETQYF.

The chain employs TRBV6-5 and TRBJ2-2; D gene uncertain. Trimming took off 2 bases at V and 6 bases at J, with 16 bases between the two ends. The germline CDR1 and CDR2 sequences are MNHEY and SVGAGI. CDR3 size: 16 residues. The CDR3 DNA reads as TGTGCCAGCAGTTACAAGTCCCCCATAGGCCCCGGGGAGCTGTTTTTT. Translation gives CASSYKSPIGPGELFF.

The V call is TRBV5-1, the J call TRBJ1-2, with D unclear. CDR3 size: 13 residues. V shed 0 bases and J shed 5 bases, with 8 bases lying between them. Germline assignment: CDR1 SGHRS and CDR2 YFSETQ. In nucleotides, the CDR3 is TGCGCCAGCAGCTTGGATGGGAAATATGGCTACACCTTC. Amino acid sequence: CASSLDGKYGYTF.

CDR3 residues: CASSLEGDTQYF. For the CDR3, the DNA is TGTGCCAGCAGCTTAGAAGGAGATACGCAGTATTTT. This sequence joins TRBV7-9 and TRBJ2-3, with D unresolved. The CDR3 contains 12 residues. CDR1 is SEHNR and CDR2 is FQNEAQ in the germline V gene (reference sequence). The V end was cut by 1 base, the J end by 5 bases, with 4 bases between.